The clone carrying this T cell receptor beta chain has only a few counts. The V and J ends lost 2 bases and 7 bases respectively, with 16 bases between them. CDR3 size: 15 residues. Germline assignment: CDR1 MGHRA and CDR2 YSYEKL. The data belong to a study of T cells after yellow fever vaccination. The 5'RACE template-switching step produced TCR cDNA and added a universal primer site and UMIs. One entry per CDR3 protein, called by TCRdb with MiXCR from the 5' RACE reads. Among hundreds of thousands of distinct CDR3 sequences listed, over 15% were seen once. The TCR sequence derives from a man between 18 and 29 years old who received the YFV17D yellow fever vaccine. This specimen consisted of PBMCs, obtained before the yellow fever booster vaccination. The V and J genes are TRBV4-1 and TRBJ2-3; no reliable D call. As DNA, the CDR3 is TGCGCCAGCAGCCAACTAGGCACGCCCTTTAATACGCAGTATTTT. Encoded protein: CASSQLGTPFNTQYF.